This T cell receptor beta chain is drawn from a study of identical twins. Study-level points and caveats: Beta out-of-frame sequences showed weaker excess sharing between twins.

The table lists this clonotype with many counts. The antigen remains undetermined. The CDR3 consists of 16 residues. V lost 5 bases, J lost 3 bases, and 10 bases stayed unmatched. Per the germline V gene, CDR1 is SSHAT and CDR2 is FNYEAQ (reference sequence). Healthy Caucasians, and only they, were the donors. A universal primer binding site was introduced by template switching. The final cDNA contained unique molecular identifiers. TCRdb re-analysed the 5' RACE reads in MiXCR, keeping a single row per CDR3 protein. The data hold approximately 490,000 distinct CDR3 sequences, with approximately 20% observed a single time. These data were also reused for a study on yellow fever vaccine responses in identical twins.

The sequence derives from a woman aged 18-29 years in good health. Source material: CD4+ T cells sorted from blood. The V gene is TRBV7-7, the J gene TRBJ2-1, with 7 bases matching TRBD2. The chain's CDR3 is CASSPSSGTIYNEQFF. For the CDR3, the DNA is TGTGCCAGCAGCCCATCCTCCGGGACTATCTACAATGAGCAGTTCTTC.